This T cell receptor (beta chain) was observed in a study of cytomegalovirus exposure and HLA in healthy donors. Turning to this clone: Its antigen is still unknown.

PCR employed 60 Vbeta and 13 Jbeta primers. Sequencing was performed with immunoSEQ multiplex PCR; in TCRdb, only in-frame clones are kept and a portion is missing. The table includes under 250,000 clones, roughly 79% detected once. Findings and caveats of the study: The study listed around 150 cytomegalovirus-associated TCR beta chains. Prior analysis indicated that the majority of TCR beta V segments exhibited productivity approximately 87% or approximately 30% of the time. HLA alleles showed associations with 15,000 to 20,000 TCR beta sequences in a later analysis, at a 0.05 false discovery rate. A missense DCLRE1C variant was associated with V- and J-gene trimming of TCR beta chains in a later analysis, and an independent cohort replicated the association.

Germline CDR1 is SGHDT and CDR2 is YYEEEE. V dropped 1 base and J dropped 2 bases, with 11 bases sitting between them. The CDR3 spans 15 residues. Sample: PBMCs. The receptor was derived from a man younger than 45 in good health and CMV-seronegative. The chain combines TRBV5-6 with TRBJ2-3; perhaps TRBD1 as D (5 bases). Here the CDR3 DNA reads TGTGCCAGCAGCTTGCGACAGATTCACACAGATACGCAGTATTTT. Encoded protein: CASSLRQIHTDTQYF.